Listed below are T cell receptor beta chains from one sample, sequenced in a study of human T cells and chemical hapten exposure. TCRdb reanalysed the RACE reads using MiXCR and keeps one entry per CDR3 protein. This sample carries around 180,000 distinct CDR3 sequences, roughly 30% of them seen once, and the ten largest clones take just under 3%. Sequenced material: whole blood, taken in connection with sensitization to the hapten diphenylcyclopropenone (DPC). The source is a woman aged 30 to 39 with alopecia areata. Some clones in this sample may be carry-over from other donors' samples. Both conserved end residues are trimmed from each CDR3. A row's size may be missing; if present it is once, few, many or a size class.

abundance	v_gene	j_gene	CDR3aa
-	TRBV18	TRBJ2-7	ASSPGESYEQY
few	TRBV28	TRBJ2-5	ASTRVGGETQY
few	TRBV7-2	TRBJ1-4	ASSSGPWETNEKLF
-	TRBV7-8	TRBJ1-2	ASSLRGAAINYGYT
-	TRBV7-2	TRBJ2-7	ASSLVIVSYEQY
-	TRBV29-1	TRBJ1-3	SVEAGNTIY
few	TRBV10-3	TRBJ1-2	AISGEQGNGYT
-	TRBV7-8	TRBJ1-5	ASSLDGALYAPQH
few	TRBV20-1	TRBJ1-1	SALQGSDTEAF
-	TRBV7-2	TRBJ2-2	ASSLVAPGELF
few	TRBV29-1	TRBJ1-5	SVGFGGSQPQH
-	TRBV20-1	TRBJ2-1	SARGGTSGRNEQF
-	TRBV28	TRBJ2-7	ASSLYRAYEQY
-	TRBV28	TRBJ1-1	ASSLNRLNTEAF
-	TRBV20-1	TRBJ1-6	SARPYGVNSPLH
-	TRBV18	TRBJ1-1	ASSPQGGDTEAF
few	TRBV12-3/TRBV12-4	TRBJ2-5	ASSLSSHIPQETQY
few	TRBV28	TRBJ1-4	ASSLGGANEKLF
few	TRBV9	TRBJ2-3	ASSVERGDTQY
-	TRBV30	TRBJ1-3	AWSVLGNTIY
few	TRBV7-9	TRBJ2-2	ASSLVWGTGELF
many	TRBV20-1	TRBJ2-7	SARPIGQDIREQY
-	TRBV2	TRBJ1-6	ASIQKSGQTNSPLH
few	TRBV5-1	TRBJ2-5	ASSLGTSKETQY
-	TRBV28	TRBJ1-1	ASRANGGEAF
few	TRBV27	TRBJ2-1	ASSSFIPSSYNEQF
-	TRBV5-1	TRBJ2-7	ASSPGDRGAEQY
-	TRBV20-1	TRBJ2-3	SARDLATSTDTQY
few	TRBV30	TRBJ1-2	AWTMGSGKAGYT
few	TRBV27	TRBJ2-3	ASSIRPGLAGVYTQY
few	TRBV2	TRBJ2-1	ASSGREIEQF
few	TRBV29-1	TRBJ1-2	SVDRRGVGYGYT
few	TRBV6-5	TRBJ1-1	ASSPDTSLLNTEAF
few	TRBV20-1	TRBJ2-1	SARDRQDPYNEQF
few	TRBV28	TRBJ2-7	ASSFGITGLGGN
-	TRBV6-2/TRBV6-3	TRBJ2-4	ASSPKNIQY
-	TRBV28	TRBJ2-3	ASSPPWTPDTQY
many	TRBV20-1	TRBJ2-5	SAFSGRASETQY
few	TRBV28	TRBJ1-1	ASSSDASEAF
few	TRBV28	TRBJ2-5	ASSLRSGTGGQETQY
-	TRBV28	TRBJ1-1	ASNLGSTEAF
few	TRBV28	TRBJ2-1	ASSLLGQGRDEQF
-	TRBV28	TRBJ2-7	ASSLSQLSHEQY
few	TRBV29-1	TRBJ2-5	SVETGGKTQY
few	TRBV5-4	TRBJ2-1	ASSQAGGSYNEQF
once	TRBV6-5	TRBJ1-1	ASNLRGRGGSTEAF
-	TRBV18	TRBJ1-1	ASSLKRTASAF
-	TRBV7-9	TRBJ1-4	ASSARGGEKLF
once	TRBV14	TRBJ2-7	ASSPAPWTGTYEQY
-	TRBV4-3	TRBJ2-7	ASSQSGTDSYEQY
-	TRBV6-2/TRBV6-3	TRBJ2-4	ASSFQGNIQY
few	TRBV11-2	TRBJ2-7	ASSLMGGASYEQY
few	TRBV10-3	TRBJ2-5	AINTRGESQETQY
few	TRBV2	TRBJ1-5	ASWTGGLSQPQH
few	TRBV7-2	TRBJ1-4	ASSPALREKLF
-	TRBV4-2	TRBJ2-6	ASSQEGPAAGANVLT
-	TRBV5-1	TRBJ2-5	ASSLDTQETQY
-	TRBV29-1	TRBJ2-1	SVETVGQGYEQF
once	TRBV5-1	TRBJ2-7	ASSTGQPPDYEQY